Described below is a single T cell receptor (beta chain) sequence and its context. The data derive from a study of blood T cells in healthy people across ages. Trimming removed 7 bases at V and 8 bases at J, with 9 bases between. The CDR3 length is 10 residues. CDR1 and CDR2 (germline): DFQATT, SNEGSKA (reference sequence). Through a sample-barcoded 5' primer and a J-beta primer mix, a second PCR was run for roughly 6 to 12 cycles. Every sample gave at least 2.5 million paired-end reads containing CDR3. TCRdb passed the 5' RACE reads through MiXCR, listing each CDR3 protein once. Here the sample spans roughly 680,000 distinct CDR3 sequences, approximately 52% being singletons. Peripheral blood samples of 7.5 to 10 milliliters were drawn from each donor. Isolation yielded PBMCs, at least 6 million per sample, in every case. The amount of total RNA extracted per sample was at least 5.5 micrograms.

This TCR derives from a woman older than 75 in good health. Sequencing was performed on blood. J is TRBJ1-5 and V is TRBV20-1; D unclear. The CDR3 coding sequence is TGCAGTGTCGCGGAGAAGCCCCAGCATTTT. Amino acid sequence: CSVAEKPQHF.